The entry that follows covers one T cell receptor (beta chain) sequence. These data originate in a study of T cell changes during pregnancy in multiple sclerosis. Losses at the gene ends were 0 bases for V and 6 bases for J; bases not matched to a gene: 13. The CDR3 covers 17 residues. Germline V lookup: CDR1 SGHDN, CDR2 FVKESK. TCRdb keeps only in-frame clones here, not all; method: immunoSEQ multiplex PCR. The data show 35,000 to 55,000 clones, 80% to 95% seen once. Sequenced here: peripheral blood, sampled in the third trimester of pregnancy. V and J are TRBV14 and TRBJ2-7; 8 nucleotides agree with TRBD1. The sequence was collected from a female donor with multiple sclerosis, enrolled in a pregnancy study. CDR3 nucleotide sequence: TGTGCCAGCAGCCAAGATTGGACAGGGAAGAAGAGGGGCGAGCAGTACTTC. It translates to CASSQDWTGKKRGEQYF.